The T cell receptor beta chain described here comes from a study of response to subunit inactivated influenza vaccine. The study, taken as a whole, reports: It was suggested by the authors that few new T cells are recruited by each seasonal influenza vaccination.

TCRdb called the RT-PCR reads again in MiXCR, with one record for every CDR3 protein. The table has under 950,000 distinct CDR3 sequences, 21% seen once. This clonotype has only a few counts. Its cognate antigen is unknown. CDR3 length: 16 residues. Per the germline V gene, CDR1 is DFQATT and CDR2 is SNEGSKA (reference sequence). V shed 7 bases and J 4 bases; nucleotides not matched to a gene: 19. The sequencing here drew on PBMCs from blood, taken more than 4 days after vaccination. V is TRBV20-1 and J is TRBJ2-7; 7 bases line up with TRBD1. This TCR was sampled from a man aged 45-65 years who received an inactivated influenza vaccine. CDR3 nucleotide sequence: TGCAGTGTGTTCGGATCCACCTACAGGGGTGGGTACGAGCAGTACTTC. Translating gives CSVFGSTYRGGYEQYF.